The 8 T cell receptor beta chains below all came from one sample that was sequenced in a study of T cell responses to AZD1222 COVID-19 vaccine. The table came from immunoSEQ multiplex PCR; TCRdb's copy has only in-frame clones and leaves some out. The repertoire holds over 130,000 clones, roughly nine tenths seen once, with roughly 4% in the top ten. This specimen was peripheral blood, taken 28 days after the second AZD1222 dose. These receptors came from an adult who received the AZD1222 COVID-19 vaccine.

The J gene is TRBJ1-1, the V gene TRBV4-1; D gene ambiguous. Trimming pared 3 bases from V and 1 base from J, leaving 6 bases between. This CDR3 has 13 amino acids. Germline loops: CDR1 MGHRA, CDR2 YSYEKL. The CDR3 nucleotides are TGCGCCAGCAGCCATTTGGGGAACACTGAAGCTTTCTTT. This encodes CASSHLGNTEAFF.

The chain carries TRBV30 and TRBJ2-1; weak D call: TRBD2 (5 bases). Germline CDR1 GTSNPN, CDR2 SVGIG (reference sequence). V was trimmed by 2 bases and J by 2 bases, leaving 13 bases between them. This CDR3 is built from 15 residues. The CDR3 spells CAWSPGSVAYNEQFF. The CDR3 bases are TGTGCCTGGAGTCCGGGGAGCGTGGCCTACAATGAGCAGTTCTTC.

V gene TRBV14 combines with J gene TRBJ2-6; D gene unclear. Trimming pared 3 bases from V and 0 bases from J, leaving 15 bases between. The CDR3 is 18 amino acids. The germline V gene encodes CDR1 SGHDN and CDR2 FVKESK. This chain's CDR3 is CASSHAQESLSGANVLTF. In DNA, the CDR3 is TGTGCCAGCAGCCACGCTCAGGAGTCCCTCTCTGGGGCCAACGTCCTGACTTTC.

The CDR3 DNA follows: TGTGCCAGCAGCCGACAGGACCTTGAAGCTTTCTTT. The encoded protein is CASSRQDLEAFF. The chain is built from TRBV6-2 or TRBV6-3 and TRBJ1-1; maybe TRBD1 (6 bases). Germline-derived CDR1 and CDR2 are MNHEY and SVGEGT. CDR3 size: 12 residues. The V and J ends lost 6 bases and 7 bases respectively, with 12 bases between them.

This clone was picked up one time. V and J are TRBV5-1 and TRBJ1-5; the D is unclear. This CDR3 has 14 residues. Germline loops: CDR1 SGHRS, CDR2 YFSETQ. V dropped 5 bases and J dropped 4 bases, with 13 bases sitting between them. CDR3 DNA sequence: TGCGCCAGCAGTCCTGGTGGGAGTAATCAGCCCCAGCATTTT. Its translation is CASSPGGSNQPQHF.

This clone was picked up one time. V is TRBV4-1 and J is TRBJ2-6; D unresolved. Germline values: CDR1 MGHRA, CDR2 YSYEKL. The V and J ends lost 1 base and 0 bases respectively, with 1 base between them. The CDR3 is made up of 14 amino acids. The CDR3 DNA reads TGCGCCAGCAGCCAAGCCTCTGGGGCCAACGTCCTGACTTTC. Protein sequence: CASSQASGANVLTF.

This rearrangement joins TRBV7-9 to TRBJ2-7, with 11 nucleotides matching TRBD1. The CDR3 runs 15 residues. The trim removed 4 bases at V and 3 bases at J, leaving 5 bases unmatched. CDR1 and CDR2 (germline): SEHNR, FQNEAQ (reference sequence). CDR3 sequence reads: CASSWGTGGFYEQYF. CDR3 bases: TGTGCCAGCAGCTGGGGGACAGGGGGTTTCTACGAGCAGTACTTC.

CDR3 residues: CASSYDRKQGNNEQFF. As DNA, the CDR3 is TGTGCCAGCAGTTACGACAGGAAACAAGGGAACAATGAGCAGTTCTTC. The chain has TRBV6-5 and TRBJ2-1, with a tentative D call TRBD1 (6 bases). CDR3 length: 16 amino acids. Trimming cost V 2 bases and J 5 bases, with 16 bases left between them. The germline V gene encodes CDR1 MNHEY and CDR2 SVGAGI.